This T cell receptor beta chain appears in the sequencing data of a study of shared clonotypes between healthy human individuals (dated by TCRdb to 2018 to 2020). With respect to the entire study: A couple of women and a few men aged 18 to 49 years were included in the cohort. To estimate repertoire size and how much clonotype sharing occurs between individuals, the study deeply sequenced the blood TCR repertoires of roughly 5 healthy adults. Different laboratories and diverse techniques were used to prepare libraries and sequence TCR repertoires, to increase sequencing depth and limit assay-specific biases. Leukapheresis yielded between about 0.85 and 10 billion PBMCs per donor. Per donor, three plates each were used for CD4 naive and CD4 memory, two for CD8 naive, and one for CD8 memory.

CD8 naive samples were CD45RO-negative cells positively selected for CCR7, giving a CD45RA+CCR7+ population that excluded TemRA cells. Donors were healthy HIV-negative adults with no recently reported acute infections or vaccinations. Every donor was a Caucasian adult living in Nashville, Tennessee, USA. Blood was collected by leukapheresis, and PBMCs were isolated by Ficoll-Histopaque density gradient centrifugation and then cryopreserved in liquid nitrogen vapor phase. Analytical flow cytometry was used to check the purity and quantity of every magnetically sorted T cell population. Genomic DNA was isolated from every sorted fraction and measured by UV absorbance on a Nanodrop 2000c. From the cysteine through the phenylalanine, the CDR3 covers 12 amino acids. The kept DNA is CDR3 alone, 36 bases in frame from the first base. V lost 5 bases and J lost 5 bases; the stretch between them is 7 bases long. CDR1 and CDR2 are read off the germline V gene (reference sequence) as MNHEY and SMNVEV.

Using the deep immunoSEQ assay, TCR CDR3 regions were amplified from genomic DNA by multiplex PCR. For each cell subset, the extracted genomic DNA was distributed evenly across all wells of several immunoSEQ 96-well plates, and each plate served as one replicate. Each replicate PCR for sorted subsets received approximately 200 ng genomic DNA, equal to tens of thousands of T cell genomes. Purified libraries were measured with a Qubit 3.0 fluorometer, size-checked on a Bioanalyzer 2100, and measured again with the KAPA Library Quantification kit. Every immunoSEQ 96-well plate was sequenced on a separate single-read 150-cycle Illumina NextSeq 550 flow cell. As for the authors' bioinformatics: Because the immunoSEQ output included only junctional sequences and no quality scores, the filtering could not be the same as the filtering used for full-length reads. To assign V/J genes and CDR3, sequences were annotated using PyIR, a Python wrapper for IgBLAST v1.9, with IMGT germline references. Reads were filtered out if the reads had weak V/J assignments (E-value above 1e-6), no CDR3, stop codons, out-of-frame junctions, or ambiguous translated residues. V3J clonotypes were defined as sequences sharing an identical inferred V gene, J gene, and CDR3 amino acid sequence. Percentage overlap between repertoires was calculated by dividing the number of shared unique clonotypes by the size of the smaller repertoire. RTK rarefaction, the Chao1 estimator, and Recon v2.1 estimates of unobserved clonotypes were used to assess repertoire richness. Generation probabilities were computed with OLGA for all TCRbeta clonotypes obtained by the gDNA method from a handful of donors. Here the immuneACCESS table is served through TCRdb, limited to in-frame sequences with V and J called. Missing clones are a known gap in these copies; in checked studies unresolved V genes cover under half, and the rest lacks a known reason. That table furnishes V, J and clone size, whereas the DNA furnished D and trimming. The sample contains roughly 1,800,000 clones, 85% to 95% of them found a single time. Approximately 1.2% of the sample rests with the top ten.

On this clone: No antigen is known for it. Base qualities are not provided; no much larger clone lies one nucleotide away. This sample also contains other DNA sequences that code for the same CDR3.

Study-wide conclusions, independent of this receptor: Because the study included a small number of donors, the genetic and exposure-history diversity represented was limited. Incomplete sequencing was indicated by rarefaction of sorted-subset datasets, despite the large sequencing depth. Sampling was limited to blood, and TCR repertoires in tissue likely differ from TCR repertoires in blood. Pairwise subsampling indicated that sequencing depth was expected to affect the degree of clonotype sharing among donors. Compared with non-shared clonotypes, the clonotypes found in all four sorted-subset donors had higher generation probabilities. Across several donors, about 5% of naive CD4, 3% to 4% of naive CD8, 2% to 2.5% of memory CD4, and approximately 0.4% of memory CD8 clonotypes were shared. Larger estimated clonotype richness was generally found for naive subsets than for memory subsets.

This sequence uses TRBV27 and TRBJ2-1, with an unclear D gene assignment. The sequencing input was naive CD8+ T cells sorted from blood. Taken with the paper, the label for cell subset or site translates to: CD45RA+CCR7+. The source is a man between 18 and 35 years old in good health. DNA sequence: TGTGCCAGCAGTGGGCAAAACAATGAGCAGTTCTTC. Protein translation: CASSGQNNEQFF.